This T cell receptor (beta chain) was retrieved from a study of Ad26.COV2.S vaccination and SARS-CoV-2 variants. The treatment denotes: around 19 received Ad26.COV2.S at low or high dose, single or two shots; 5 received placebo; per-sample allocation not given. On day 63 after the first injection, vaccine and placebo recipients gave samples. V was trimmed by 5 bases and J by 0 bases, leaving 5 bases between them. Germline CDR1 and CDR2: LNHDA and SQIVND (reference sequence). CDR3 length: 13 amino acids. Sequencing used immunoSEQ multiplex PCR; TCRdb keeps in-frame clones, though not all of them. The table lists 300,000 to 450,000 clones, roughly 81% of them singletons.

J is TRBJ2-1 and V is TRBV19; D remains ambiguous. This sequence originates from a person aged 18-65 years who received the Ad26.COV2.S COVID-19 vaccine or a placebo. The specimen was peripheral blood, collected in a trial of Ad26.COV2.S vaccine versus placebo. CDR3 nucleotides: TGTGCCAGTAGTCCATACTCCTACAATGAGCAGTTCTTC. Translated: CASSPYSYNEQFF. The full variable domain, with the rest looked up from reference TRBV19 and TRBJ2-1, is DGGITQSPKYLFRKEGQNVTLSCEQNLNHDAMYWYRQDPGQGLRLIYYSQIVNDFQKGDIAEGYSVSREKKESFPLTVTSAQKNPTAFYLCASSPYSYNEQFFGPGTRLTVL.